What follows are 20 T cell receptor beta chains derived from one specimen sequenced in a study of blood T cell repertoires in COVID-19. Assay used: immunoSEQ multiplex PCR; TCRdb lists only in-frame clones, some missing. The sample contains about 370,000 clones, around 91% of which appear only once. The sample consisted of PBMCs or T cells enriched from blood (not recorded which). These receptors were obtained from a young man who had recovered from COVID-19.

The CDR3 sequence: CASSPRRDRSEKLFF. The CDR3 DNA sequence: TGTGCCAGCAGCCCGAGGAGGGACAGGAGCGAAAAACTGTTTTTT. The V and J genes are TRBV25-1 and TRBJ1-4; 8 nucleotides line up with TRBD1. The CDR3 runs to 15 residues. The germline CDR1 and CDR2 sequences are MGHDK and SYGVNS. With 6 bases clipped from V and 8 bases from J, the junction kept 11 bases outside the gene matches.

This rearrangement joins TRBV6-5 to TRBJ2-1; D gene ambiguous. CDR1 and CDR2 (germline): MNHEY, SVGAGI. Trimming removed 4 bases from V and 10 bases from J, with 8 bases in between. The CDR3 length is 11 residues. The CDR3 loop reads CASSSSREQFF. The CDR3 DNA reads as TGTGCCAGCAGTTCCAGCAGGGAGCAGTTCTTC.

J is TRBJ1-1 and V is TRBV5-1, with a possible D match to TRBD1 (5 bases). V was cut by 5 bases and J by 7 bases, with 15 bases left in between. Germline V gives CDR1 SGHRS, CDR2 YFSETQ. The CDR3 runs to 13 residues. The CDR3 spells CASSTQGYGEAFF. The DNA for the CDR3 is TGCGCCAGCAGTACGCAGGGTTACGGTGAAGCTTTCTTT.

The gene calls are TRBV2 and TRBJ2-5, with TRBD2 as a possible D gene (6 bases). Germline CDR1 and CDR2: SNHLY and FYNNEI. The CDR3 totals 14 residues. Trimming removed 1 base at V and 1 base at J, with 7 bases between. The CDR3 DNA reads TGTGCCAGCAGTGAAGGACTAGTCCAAGAGACCCAGTACTTC. This encodes CASSEGLVQETQYF.

CDR3 amino acids: CAISYRGTFNEKLFF. As DNA, the CDR3 is TGCGCCATTTCCTATCGGGGGACTTTTAATGAAAAACTGTTTTTT. The chain links TRBV10-2 to TRBJ1-4; TRBD1 might be the D (5 bases). This CDR3 contains 15 residues. The germline V gene encodes CDR1 WSHSY and CDR2 SAAADI. Trimming stripped 10 bases from V and 4 bases from J, with 19 bases between.

The V and J genes are TRBV2 and TRBJ2-5, with a weak D call TRBD2 (6 bases). The CDR3 runs 14 residues. Germline assignment: CDR1 SNHLY and CDR2 FYNNEI. The ends were cut back, 11 bases at V and 4 bases at J, with 20 bases in the middle. The CDR3 sequence: CALSGGGNRETQYF. As DNA, the CDR3 is TGTGCCCTGTCCGGGGGTGGGAACCGAGAGACCCAGTACTTC.

This chain uses TRBV7-9 with TRBJ2-1; 13 positions match TRBD2. This CDR3 comprises 15 residues. V dropped 5 bases and J dropped 6; count of bases not matched to a gene: 4. The germline V gene encodes CDR1 SEHNR and CDR2 FQNEAQ (reference sequence). The CDR3 protein is CASSRGTSGINEQFF. CDR3 nucleotide sequence: TGTGCCAGCAGCCGAGGGACTAGCGGGATCAATGAGCAGTTCTTC.

The rearrangement uses TRBV7-9 and TRBJ1-1; unclear D gene. From germline, CDR1 is SEHNR and CDR2 FQNEAQ (reference sequence). CDR3 length: 14 residues. V was pared by 0 bases and J by 1 base, with 6 bases between. This chain's CDR3 is CASSLARGNTEAFF. Written as DNA, the CDR3 is TGTGCCAGCAGCTTAGCTCGAGGGAACACTGAAGCTTTCTTT. The whole variable domain, filled in from reference TRBV7-9 and TRBJ1-1, reads DTGVSQNPRHKITKRGQNVTFRCDPISEHNRLYWYRQTLGQGPEFLTYFQNEAQLEKSRLLSDRFSAERPKGSFSTLEIQRTEQGDSAMYLCASSLARGNTEAFFGQGTRLTVV.

This sequence joins TRBV7-9 and TRBJ2-2, with a possible D match to TRBD1 (5 bases). CDR1 is SEHNR, CDR2 FQNEAQ, per germline (reference sequence). The V and J ends lost 4 bases and 7 bases respectively, with 16 bases between them. This CDR3 spans 15 amino acids. In DNA form, the CDR3 reads TGTGCCAGCAGCTCGTTTAGGGGAAAATACGGGGAGCTGTTTTTT. It yields the protein CASSSFRGKYGELFF.

This chain joins TRBV6-6 and TRBJ2-5; 10 bases fit TRBD2. The ends lost 5 bases at V and 2 bases at J; junction bases unmatched: 11. The CDR3 runs to 17 residues. CDR1 and CDR2 from the germline V gene are MNHNY and SVGAGI (reference sequence). The CDR3 region has the DNA TGTGCCAGCAGTCACGGAGGGGTACTAGCGGGACAAGAGACCCAGTACTTC. Its translation: CASSHGGVLAGQETQYF.

The V and J genes are TRBV7-2 and TRBJ2-5, with D uncertain. The CDR3 has 13 amino acids. Trimming removed 0 bases at V and 1 base at J, with 3 bases between. Per germline, CDR1 SGHTA and CDR2 FQGNSA. The CDR3 DNA is TGTGCCAGCAGCTTAGCAGCCCAAGAGACCCAGTACTTC. The encoded protein is CASSLAAQETQYF.

This chain links TRBV19 with TRBJ2-7; no firm D call. The CDR3 contains 11 residues. Germline CDR1 and CDR2: LNHDA and SQIVND (reference sequence). V lost 1 base and J 5 bases, leaving 3 bases between the germline ends. The CDR3 reads CASSIGHEQYF. CDR3 nucleotides: TGTGCCAGTAGTATAGGGCACGAGCAGTACTTC.

This chain uses TRBV4-3 with TRBJ2-3; TRBD1 matches at 9 bases. V trimming: 0 bases; J trimming: 6 bases; junction bases outside the gene matches: 10. The germline V gene has CDR1 LGHNA and CDR2 YSLEER. The CDR3 runs to 17 residues. Written as DNA, the CDR3 is TGCGCCAGCAGCCAAGATAATCGGGACAGGGTCGTGGATACGCAGTATTTT. It specifies CASSQDNRDRVVDTQYF.

The chain uses TRBV4-3 and TRBJ1-1; D not resolved. CDR3 length equals 14 residues. Trimming cost V 5 bases and J 3 bases, with 13 bases left between them. Germline values: CDR1 LGHNA, CDR2 YSLEER. For the CDR3, the DNA is TGCGCCAGCAGCGCGAGGGTAAGGGACACTGAAGCTTTCTTT. As protein: CASSARVRDTEAFF.

The V gene is TRBV11-2, the J gene TRBJ1-1, with a weak D call TRBD1 (5 bases). The CDR3 covers 14 residues. V dropped 5 bases and J dropped 4 bases, with 14 bases sitting between them. Germline CDR1 reads SGHAT; CDR2 reads FQNNGV. The CDR3 DNA is TGTGCCAGCAGCGCCCAGTCAGGGTTCACTGAAGCTTTCTTT. Protein: CASSAQSGFTEAFF.

This rearrangement joins TRBV12-3 or TRBV12-4 to TRBJ2-1; the D gene is possibly TRBD2 (6 bases). This CDR3 contains 12 residues. The ends were cut back, 6 bases at V and 9 bases at J, with 12 bases in the middle. The CDR3 spells CASSRDGSEQFF. CDR3 DNA: TGTGCCAGCAGCCGGGACGGGAGTGAGCAGTTCTTC.

V usage is TRBV28 and J usage is TRBJ1-4; D unclear. The CDR3 runs 15 residues. In germline, CDR1 is MDHEN, CDR2 SYDVKM. Trimming shortened V by 4 bases and J by 0 bases, and 9 bases separated the two germline ends. CDR3 amino acids: CASSSRVATNEKLFF. CDR3 nucleotide sequence: TGTGCCAGCAGTTCCCGGGTTGCAACTAATGAAAAACTGTTTTTT.

The rearrangement uses TRBV5-1 and TRBJ2-5; 7 bases agree with TRBD1. Unmatched junction bases numbered 12, after V lost 3 bases and J lost 1 base. In germline, CDR1 is SGHRS, CDR2 YFSETQ. This CDR3 spans 17 amino acids. CDR3 DNA sequence: TGCGCCAGCAGCTCCCGGGCCCCCACAGGGGTCCAAGAGACCCAGTACTTC. Translated, it gives CASSSRAPTGVQETQYF. The variable domain in full, completed from reference TRBV5-1 and TRBJ2-5, reads KAGVTQTPRYLIKTRGQQVTLSCSPISGHRSVSWYQQTPGQGLQFLFEYFSETQRNKGNFPGRFSGRQFSNSRSEMNVSTLELGDSALYLCASSSRAPTGVQETQYFGPGTRLLVL.

The rearrangement joins TRBV18 to TRBJ2-3, with 7 nucleotides matching TRBD1. The V gene end was trimmed by 0 bases and the J gene end by 1 base; junction bases not matched to a gene: 10. The germline gives CDR1 KGHSH, CDR2 LQKENI. This CDR3 is 18 amino acids long. The CDR3 coding sequence is TGTGCCAGCTCACCACCTAGGACAGGTTTATTTGGCACAGATACGCAGTATTTT. It codes for CASSPPRTGLFGTDTQYF.

The V and J genes are TRBV4-2 and TRBJ2-3; TRBD2 matches at 7 bases. The germline CDR1 and CDR2 sequences are LGHNA and YNFKEQ. This CDR3 has 14 residues. The trim removed 6 bases at V and 3 bases at J, leaving 6 bases unmatched. CDR3 bases: TGTGCCAGCAGTCCCGCGGGAGAAACAGATACGCAGTATTTT. Protein sequence: CASSPAGETDTQYF.